The rows below give T cell receptor beta chains drawn from one sample of a study of cytomegalovirus exposure and HLA in healthy donors. Generated by immunoSEQ multiplex PCR, the TCRdb table keeps only in-frame clones and is missing some. Among roughly 110,000 clones listed, around four fifths were seen once. Material for sequencing was PBMCs. Source of these receptors: a man aged 50-59 years in good health and CMV-seronegative. Each CDR3 is given with its conserved first and last residue. Each record gives: J gene, V gene, clone size, D gene, CDR3 DNA, CDR3 protein. The D gene is left open where the match is weak. Size tells how often a clone was seen (once, few, many) or the class of an expanded clone, and some rows leave it out.

TRBJ1-1,TRBV11-2,.,.,TGTGCCAGCAGCTTAGATGGAGGAGGGAGCTTT,CASSLDGGGSF
TRBJ2-5,TRBV25-1,.,TRBD2,TGTGCCAGCAGTGATGCTAGCGGGGAAGAGACCCAGTACTTC,CASSDASGEETQYF
TRBJ2-7,TRBV29-1,.,.,TGCAGCGTTGGACAGAGTTCCTACGAGCAGTACTTC,CSVGQSSYEQYF
TRBJ1-1,TRBV6-6,.,TRBD1,TGTGCCAGCAGTGTTGTCCAGGGGGCGAGTGAAGCTTTCTTT,CASSVVQGASEAFF
TRBJ1-1,TRBV7-3,.,.,TGTGCCAGCAGTCAGTCCCCACAGCGACAGCCAACCGGAGCTTTCTTT,CASSQSPQRQPTGAFF
TRBJ1-1,TRBV6-5,few,.,TGTGCCAGCAACGGGGGCACTGAAGCTTTCTTT,CASNGGTEAFF
TRBJ2-1,TRBV9,.,.,TGTGCCAGCAGTCACATCTTGGGAGACAATGAGCAGTTCTTC,CASSHILGDNEQFF
TRBJ1-5,TRBV9,.,TRBD1,TGTGCCAGCTCAGGGGGGCAGGGTCAGCCCCAGCATTTT,CASSGGQGQPQHF
TRBJ1-5,TRBV7-9,.,.,TGTGCCAGCAGCTCTAATAGCAATCAGCCCCAGCATTTT,CASSSNSNQPQHF
TRBJ2-2,TRBV21-1,.,.,TGTGCCATATGGGGGGGGATTCCTACAGGTAAATTAAACACCGGGGAGCTGTTTTTT,CAIWGGIPTGKLNTGELFF
TRBJ1-2,TRBV28,.,.,TGTGCCAGCACTCAGGGCCCGGAAAACTATGGCTACACCTTC,CASTQGPENYGYTF
TRBJ2-2,TRBV28,.,TRBD1,TGTGCCAGCAGTGGCTCCGGGACAGGGACCGGGGAGCTGTTTTTT,CASSGSGTGTGELFF
TRBJ2-1,TRBV5-1,.,.,TGCGCCAGCAGCCAGACTTCGGGGTCCTACAATGAGCAGTTCTTC,CASSQTSGSYNEQFF
TRBJ2-7,TRBV6-1,.,TRBD1,TGTGCCAGCAGTGAGGGACAGACCTACGAGCAGTACTTC,CASSEGQTYEQYF
TRBJ2-5,TRBV10-1,.,TRBD2,TGCGCCAGCAGTGCTAGCGGGGGGGCCGAGGAGACCCAGTACTTC,CASSASGGAEETQYF
TRBJ2-2,TRBV29-1,.,.,TGCAGCGTTGAAGGGGTGTCAGGGGCATCGAACACCGGGGAGCTGTTTTTT,CSVEGVSGASNTGELFF
TRBJ2-5,TRBV5-1,.,.,TGCGCCAGCAGCCTCAGTCCGGGGGGCCGGGAGACCCAGTACTTC,CASSLSPGGRETQYF
TRBJ1-5,TRBV20-1,.,.,TGCAGTGCTAGAACTAACCGCCTTGTATTT,CSARTNRLVF
TRBJ1-1,TRBV7-9,once,TRBD1,TGTGCCAGCAGTCTTACAGGGGGCGAGACGGCTGAAGCTTTCTTT,CASSLTGGETAEAFF
TRBJ2-3,TRBV5-1,once,.,TGCGCCAGCATGGAGCAAGGCGATGGGACAGATACGCAGTATTTT,CASMEQGDGTDTQYF
TRBJ1-5,TRBV5-5,.,.,TGTGCCAGCAGCTTTGCGGTTCAAGGGCCCCAGCATTTT,CASSFAVQGPQHF
TRBJ2-6,TRBV7-9,once,.,TGTTCCAGCAGGTTCGGGGGGCTTTGGTCCGGGGCCAACGTCCTGACTTTC,CSSRFGGLWSGANVLTF
TRBJ2-1,TRBV18,.,TRBD1,TGTGCCAGCTCAACAGGATCCGGGACAGGGAGTCTCAATGAGCAGTTCTTC,CASSTGSGTGSLNEQFF
TRBJ1-6,TRBV4-1,.,TRBD1,TGCGCCAGCAGCCAGGGGGGGACAGGGATTTCACCCCTCCACTTT,CASSQGGTGISPLHF
TRBJ1-1,TRBV30,.,.,TGTGCCTGGTGGGACATGGGTACTGAAGCTTTCTTT,CAWWDMGTEAFF
TRBJ1-5,TRBV7-8,.,.,TGTGCCAGCAGCTTAGGTAGGGGATCAGGTCAGCCCCAGCATTTT,CASSLGRGSGQPQHF
TRBJ2-5,TRBV7-8,.,.,TGTGCCAGCAGCTTTGGGGGGGCCGGACAAGAGACCCAGTACTTC,CASSFGGAGQETQYF